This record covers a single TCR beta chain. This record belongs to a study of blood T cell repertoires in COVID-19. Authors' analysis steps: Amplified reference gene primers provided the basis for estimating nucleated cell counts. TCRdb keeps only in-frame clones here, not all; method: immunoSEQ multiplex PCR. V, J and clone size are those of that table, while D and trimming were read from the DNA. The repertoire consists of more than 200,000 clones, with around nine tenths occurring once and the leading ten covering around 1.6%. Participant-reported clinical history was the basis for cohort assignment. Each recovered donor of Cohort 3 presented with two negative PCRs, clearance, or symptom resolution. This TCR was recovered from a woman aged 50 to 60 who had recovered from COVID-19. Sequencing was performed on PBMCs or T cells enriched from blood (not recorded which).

The CDR3 DNA reads as TGTGCCAGCCAGACAGGGACTGAAGCTTTCTTT. It codes for CASQTGTEAFF. The rearrangement links TRBV28 to TRBJ1-1; 7 nucleotides align to TRBD1. J was trimmed by 5 bases and V by 8 bases; bases with no gene match: 2. CDR1 is MDHEN and CDR2 is SYDVKM in the germline V gene. This CDR3 region has 11 residues.